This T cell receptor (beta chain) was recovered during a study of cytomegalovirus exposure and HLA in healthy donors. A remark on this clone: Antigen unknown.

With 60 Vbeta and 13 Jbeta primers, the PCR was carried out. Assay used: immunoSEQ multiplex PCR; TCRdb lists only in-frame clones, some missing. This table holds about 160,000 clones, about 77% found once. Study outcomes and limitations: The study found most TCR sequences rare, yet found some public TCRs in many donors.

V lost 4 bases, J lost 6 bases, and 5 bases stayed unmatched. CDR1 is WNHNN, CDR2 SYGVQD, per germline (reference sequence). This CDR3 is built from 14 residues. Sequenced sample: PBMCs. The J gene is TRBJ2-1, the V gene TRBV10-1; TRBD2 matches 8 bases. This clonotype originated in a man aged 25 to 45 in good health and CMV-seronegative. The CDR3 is CASSGGTSRNEQFF. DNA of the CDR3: TGCGCCAGCAGTGGCGGGACTAGTCGCAATGAGCAGTTCTTC.